The 8 T cell receptor beta chains listed next were all sequenced from one sample in a study of shared clonotypes between healthy human individuals. TCRdb's table, derived via immunoSEQ multiplex PCR, lists solely in-frame clones and lacks some. Seen here are some 1.5 million clones, 95% to 99% observed once, and the top ten hold roughly 0.45%. Sequencing used naive CD4+ T cells sorted from blood. Subset indicated: CD45RA+ positively selected. All receptors derive from a man aged 25 to 45 in good health.

Remarks on this clone: Other DNA sequences in this specimen translate into the identical CDR3. The gene calls are TRBV29-1 and TRBJ2-7; maybe TRBD2 (6 bases). The CDR3 has 11 residues. V lost 5 bases and J 4 bases, leaving 9 bases between the germline ends. The germline V gene encodes CDR1 SQVTM and CDR2 ANQGSEA. The chain's CDR3 is CSVSGPYEQYF. CDR3 DNA sequence: TGCAGCGTTAGCGGGCCATACGAGCAGTACTTC.

The V gene is TRBV28, the J gene TRBJ2-7, with TRBD2 matching 8 bases. The CDR3 length is 17 residues. Germline V gives CDR1 MDHEN, CDR2 SYDVKM. V trimming: 5 bases; J trimming: 2 bases; junction bases outside the gene matches: 14. CDR3 protein: CASSQLAEPPLAYEQYF. As DNA, the CDR3 is TGTGCCAGCAGTCAACTAGCGGAGCCACCCCTGGCCTACGAGCAGTACTTC.

CDR3 coding DNA: TGTGCCAGTAGTCGCAGCAATGAGCAGTTCTTC. Translated: CASSRSNEQFF. V is TRBV19 and J is TRBJ2-1; no clear D gene. CDR1 and CDR2 (germline): LNHDA, SQIVND (reference sequence). Trimming took off 5 bases at V and 6 bases at J, with 5 bases between the two ends. This CDR3 comprises 11 residues.

The rearrangement links TRBV28 to TRBJ1-2, with D unresolved. Germline V gene lookup returns CDR1 MDHEN and CDR2 SYDVKM. V gave up 5 bases and J gave up 6 bases, with 7 bases separating them. The CDR3 covers 11 residues. CDR3 protein: CASSERNGYTF. The CDR3 nucleotides are TGTGCCAGCAGTGAGCGAAATGGCTACACCTTC.

This clone appeared a single time. V and J are TRBV19 and TRBJ2-1; 11 bases are a match to TRBD2. The CDR3 is 17 residues long. Trimming took 3 bases from V and 10 from J; bases not matched to a gene: 14. Germline V gives CDR1 LNHDA, CDR2 SQIVND (reference sequence). CDR3 DNA: TGTGCCAGTAGTATTTATACTAGCGGGAGTAAATTTCGGGAGCAGTTCTTC. Amino acid sequence: CASSIYTSGSKFREQFF.

This rearrangement joins TRBV2 to TRBJ1-1; D call uncertain. This CDR3 is 13 amino acids long. The germline V and J ends were trimmed by 1 base and 5 bases, with 8 bases remaining between them. From germline, CDR1 is SNHLY and CDR2 FYNNEI. The CDR3 region is CASSEEVRTEAFF. The DNA for the CDR3 is TGTGCCAGCAGTGAAGAGGTGAGGACTGAAGCTTTCTTT. Variable domain in full (rest from reference TRBV2 and TRBJ1-1): EPEVTQTPSHQVTQMGQEVILRCVPISNHLYFYWYRQILGQKVEFLVSFYNNEISEKSEIFDDQFSVERPDGSNFTLKIRSTKLEDSAMYFCASSEEVRTEAFFGQGTRLTVV.

Here the CDR3 DNA reads TGCGCCAGCAGAGTCGGGGGGGAGCGGTCGTACGAGCAGTACTTC. This codes for CASRVGGERSYEQYF. The rearrangement joins TRBV5-1 to TRBJ2-7, with TRBD2 matching over 8 bases. The J segment lost 4 bases and the V segment lost 5 bases, leaving 11 bases of the junction unmatched. CDR1 and CDR2 from the germline V gene are SGHRS and YFSETQ. The CDR3 has 15 amino acids.

The table lists this clone with a count of one. V is TRBV28 and J is TRBJ1-2; TRBD1 matches 7 bases. With 4 bases clipped from V and 7 bases from J, the junction kept 12 bases outside the gene matches. CDR3 length: 15 amino acids. The germline CDR1 and CDR2 sequences are MDHEN and SYDVKM. The CDR3 region is CASSYPDRVNFGYTF. In DNA, the CDR3 is TGTGCCAGCAGTTACCCTGACAGGGTCAATTTTGGCTACACCTTC.